The following is a TCR delta chain sequence with its context. A far larger clone is only one base removed, so a read error is likely. The data originate from a study of gamma-delta T cells after stem cell transplantation. TCRdb fed the RT-PCR reads into CATT to redo clone calling. The table records approximately 2,500 delta-chain clones, around 3.1% of them present only once. Germline V gene sequence: CDR1 TSWWSYY, CDR2 QGS. CDR3 length: 24 amino acids. The source material was gamma-delta T cells. The rearrangement joins TRDV1 to TRDJ2; TRDD3 matches at 9 bases. This receptor was obtained from a human donor. It is not recorded whose cells these are; they may come from a transplant donor. The chain's CDR3 is CALGDPCLRTAVWGICPGRAQPFF. CDR3 nucleotides: TGTGCTCTTGGGGACCCCTGCCTTCGGACGGCGGTCTGGGGGATTTGCCCGGGACGCGCACAACCCTTCTTT.